What follows describes a single T cell receptor (beta chain). Original analysis: Nucleated cell number was recorded as an estimate derived from reference gene primer amplification. The table came from immunoSEQ multiplex PCR; TCRdb's copy has only in-frame clones and leaves some out. That table supplies the V and J calls and clone size; D and trimming were determined from the DNA. The sample gives under 55,000 clones, around 85% of which show up once; about 14% is in the top ten. The CDR3 contains 13 residues. Unmatched junction bases numbered 4, after V lost 3 bases and J lost 6 bases. Germline CDR1 and CDR2: GTSNPN and SVGIG (reference sequence). The data were obtained in a study of blood T cell repertoires in COVID-19. Across the study: From the United States, Italy and Spain came samples of acute and convalescent COVID-19. The analysed material was cDNA or gDNA that came from T cells, B-cell-depleted T cells, or PBMCs.

The receptor comes from a human donor in a cohort sampled during active COVID-19. This chain uses TRBV30 with TRBJ2-1; 8 bases agree with TRBD2. Sequencing was done on a sample of peripheral blood. CDR3: CAWSTGTSNEQFF. The DNA of the CDR3 is TGTGCCTGGAGCACCGGGACTAGCAATGAGCAGTTCTTC.